This T cell receptor beta chain emerged from a study of T cell changes during pregnancy in multiple sclerosis. The data were produced by immunoSEQ multiplex PCR, yet TCRdb's version contains in-frame clones alone and is incomplete. The table includes around 60,000 clones, 88% detected once. Sequences were derived from peripheral blood, sampled in the first trimester of pregnancy. The TCR comes from a female donor with multiple sclerosis, enrolled in a pregnancy study.

The CDR3 region has the DNA TGTGCCAGCAAACGACAGGGGGCGATGGACACTGAAGCTTTCTTT. Translating gives CASKRQGAMDTEAFF. This sequence joins TRBV5-5 and TRBJ1-1; 10 bases map to TRBD1. Germline assignment: CDR1 SGHKS and CDR2 YYEKEE (reference sequence). The ends lost 6 bases at V and 3 bases at J; junction bases unmatched: 8. The CDR3 length is 15 residues.